Shown below are 3 T cell receptor beta chains from a single sample sequenced in a study of blood T cell repertoires in COVID-19. Sequenced by immunoSEQ multiplex PCR; TCRdb stores in-frame clones only, minus some. The repertoire holds about 180,000 clones, with 70% to 90% as singletons. Material for sequencing was peripheral blood. These TCRs come from a man aged 65 to 85 with active or convalescent COVID-19.

This clone was observed a single time. The chain joins TRBV5-5 to TRBJ2-7, with TRBD1 identical over 7 bases. This CDR3 has 13 amino acids. J gave up 2 bases and V 2 bases, and 1 base lay outside the gene matches. Per the germline V gene, CDR1 is SGHKS and CDR2 is YYEKEE (reference sequence). The CDR3 sequence: CASSFGQAYEQYF. CDR3 bases: TGTGCCAGCAGCTTCGGACAGGCCTACGAGCAGTACTTC.

The chain uses TRBV27 and TRBJ1-4, with a weak D call TRBD1 (6 bases). Looked up from germline, CDR1 is MNHEY and CDR2 is SMNVEV (reference sequence). Trimming shortened V by 6 bases and J by 2 bases, and 13 bases separated the two germline ends. There are 15 residues in the CDR3. CDR3 amino acids: CASRVRGSTNEKLFF. For the CDR3, the DNA is TGTGCCAGCAGAGTCAGGGGTTCGACTAATGAAAAACTGTTTTTT.

V gene TRBV25-1 combines with J gene TRBJ2-1; TRBD1 agrees at 7 bases. The CDR3 covers 14 residues. Per germline, CDR1 MGHDK and CDR2 SYGVNS. Unmatched junction bases numbered 13, after V lost 8 bases and J lost 9 bases. The CDR3 DNA reads TGTGCCAGCGCTACAGGGGAGTGGTATGGTGAGCAGTTCTTC. Translation gives CASATGEWYGEQFF.